This T cell receptor (beta chain) emerged from a study of a mutant IDH1 vaccine in newly diagnosed glioma. Using immunoSEQ multiplex PCR, the repertoire was profiled, and TCRdb retains in-frame clones only, with some absent. The sample yields tens of thousands of clones, 75% to 95% seen once. As for time point: baseline, week 1 (first vaccination visit). Described treatment: pre-vaccination baseline after standard-of-care therapy. V lost 4 bases and J lost 6, with 11 bases in between. Germline loops: CDR1 SGHNT, CDR2 YYREEE (reference sequence). The CDR3 loop spans 12 amino acids. Sequencing used PBMCs, obtained from a glioma patient treated with radiotherapy, temozolomide or both. This chain uses TRBV5-4 with TRBJ2-7; no firm D call. This receptor was taken from a man aged 45-60 years with glioma. Here the CDR3 reads CASSPPWGEQYF. DNA of the CDR3: TGTGCCAGCAGCCCCCCATGGGGCGAGCAGTACTTC.